This TCR beta chain originates from a study of OX40 agonist ivuxolimab in advanced cancers. About this clone itself: Its antigen is unknown.

Study-wide results and limits: CD8+ T cells averaged more expanded clones than CD4+.

The CDR3 is made up of 12 amino acids. Germline V gives CDR1 SGHTA, CDR2 FQGNSA. V dropped 0 bases and J dropped 13 bases, with 10 bases sitting between them. Libraries were prepared by immunoSEQ multiplex PCR; TCRdb keeps only in-frame clonotypes and omits some of them. The table shows 65,000 to 75,000 clones, with approximately 90% occurring only once. The specimen comprised CD4+ or CD8+ T cells sorted from blood, sampled in a trial of the OX40 agonist ivuxolimab. This receptor was taken from an adult with an advanced solid tumor such as melanoma, head and neck, liver or kidney cancer. The chain couples TRBV7-2 to TRBJ2-1; D is tentatively TRBD1 or TRBD2 (5 bases each). Here the CDR3 reads CASSLAMGVQFF. CDR3 sequence (DNA): TGTGCCAGCAGCTTAGCCATGGGGGTCCAGTTCTTC.